In its sample, the clone carrying this TCR beta chain was seen a few times. Since a much larger clone is just one base distant, this may be a read error. Original methodology: A distant-metastasis classifier for papillary thyroid cancer was built using CDR3 differences across clinicopathological groups. TCRdb reanalyzed the PCR reads with MiXCR. The V and J calls follow TCRdb's processing rather than the paper's. The top ten hold around 9.2% of the sample, which has about 85,000 clones, about 9.1% seen once. The data were obtained in a study of metastatic and nonmetastatic thyroid tumors. Germline CDR1 is SGHTA and CDR2 is FQGNSA. This CDR3 is 12 amino acids long. All patients were treatment-naive before thyroid surgery.

The V gene is TRBV7-2, the J gene TRBJ2-1, with D unresolved. The sequence was collected from a female donor with papillary thyroid cancer or a benign thyroid nodule (not recorded which). Some clones in this sample may be carry-over from other donors' samples. Sequencing was carried out using blood. CDR3 region: CAISPLRNEQFF. The CDR3 region has the DNA TGTGCCATCAGCCCGCTCCGTAATGAGCAGTTCTTC. The variable domain in full, completed from reference TRBV7-2 and TRBJ2-1, reads GAGVSQSPSNKVTEKGKDVELRCDPISGHTALYWYRQSLGQGLEFLIYFQGNSAPDKSGLPSDRFSAERTGGSVSTLTIQRTQQEDSAVYLCAISPLRNEQFFGPGTRLTVL.